A single sample is the source of the 7 T cell receptor beta chains below, sequenced in a study of shared clonotypes between healthy human individuals. This table comes from immunoSEQ multiplex PCR, and its TCRdb copy is limited to in-frame clones, with some not included. The sample has about 490,000 clones; almost 80% are singletons. The source material was PBMCs. The receptor set was obtained from a middle-aged woman in good health. Some clones in this sample may be carry-over from other donors' samples.

The V gene is TRBV28, the J gene TRBJ2-5, with 10 bases that match TRBD2. The CDR3 consists of 14 residues. CDR1 MDHEN and CDR2 SYDVKM come from the germline V gene. Trimming cost V 5 bases and J 5 bases; bases outside gene matches: 5. The DNA for the CDR3 is TGTGCCAGCAGTGAACGAGCGGGAGGGGAGACCCAGTACTTC. Amino acid sequence: CASSERAGGETQYF.

Details on this clone: Other DNA sequences in the same sample also yield this CDR3. J is TRBJ2-7 and V is TRBV6-5; D gene ambiguous. The V gene lost 6 bases and the J gene lost 2 bases, with 11 bases spanning the gap. This CDR3 is built from 13 residues. Germline V gene lookup returns CDR1 MNHEY and CDR2 SVGAGI. CDR3 nucleotides: TGTGCCAGCAGCTCCCCGGGCACCTACGAGCAGTACTTC. It codes for CASSSPGTYEQYF.

The gene calls are TRBV6-6 and TRBJ2-5, with TRBD2 identical over 7 bases. V lost 4 bases and J lost 5; bases outside the gene matches: 10. Germline V gives CDR1 MNHNY, CDR2 SVGAGI (reference sequence). The CDR3 spans 15 residues. CDR3: CASSSPQAGVETQYF. In DNA form, the CDR3 reads TGTGCCAGCAGTTCCCCTCAGGCGGGAGTGGAGACCCAGTACTTC.

The chain uses TRBV28 and TRBJ1-2; D unresolved. The V gene lost 6 bases and the J gene lost 3 bases, with 17 bases spanning the gap. The CDR3 contains 15 residues. Germline V gives CDR1 MDHEN, CDR2 SYDVKM. The CDR3 protein is CASRHPTQAYYGYTF. The CDR3 DNA follows: TGTGCCAGCAGGCACCCCACTCAGGCTTACTATGGCTACACCTTC.

Here the CDR3 DNA reads TGTGCCAGCAGCTCGCCACTAGCGGATTCACACGAGCAGTACTTC. It is translated as CASSSPLADSHEQYF. This sequence joins TRBV5-6 and TRBJ2-7; TRBD2 agrees at 8 bases. The length of the CDR3 is 15 residues. Germline V lookup: CDR1 SGHDT, CDR2 YYEEEE. The J segment lost 5 bases and the V segment lost 3 bases, leaving 10 bases of the junction unmatched. The full variable domain, in which reference TRBV5-6 and TRBJ2-7 provide the parts outside the CDR3, is DAGVTQSPTHLIKTRGQQVTLRCSPKSGHDTVSWYQQALGQGPQFIFQYYEEEERQRGNFPDRFSGHQFPNYSSELNVNALLLGDSALYLCASSSPLADSHEQYFGPGTRLTVT.

The genes are TRBV7-3 and TRBJ1-2, with 7 bases aligning to TRBD1. The CDR3 consists of 13 residues. Looked up from germline, CDR1 is SGHTA and CDR2 is FQGTGA. V was clipped by 1 base and J by 6 bases; unmatched bases: 2. The CDR3 reads CASSLIGGDGYTF. The CDR3 DNA reads TGTGCCAGCAGCTTAATAGGGGGCGATGGCTACACCTTC.

The chain has TRBV27 and TRBJ2-2; 8 bases are a match to TRBD2. The germline V gene has CDR1 MNHEY and CDR2 SMNVEV (reference sequence). The CDR3 has 16 residues. Trimming removed 5 bases from V and 3 bases from J; junction bases left unmatched: 8. CDR3 residues: CASSKFSGADTGELFF. In nucleotides, the CDR3 is TGTGCCAGCAGTAAGTTTAGCGGGGCCGACACCGGGGAGCTGTTTTTT.